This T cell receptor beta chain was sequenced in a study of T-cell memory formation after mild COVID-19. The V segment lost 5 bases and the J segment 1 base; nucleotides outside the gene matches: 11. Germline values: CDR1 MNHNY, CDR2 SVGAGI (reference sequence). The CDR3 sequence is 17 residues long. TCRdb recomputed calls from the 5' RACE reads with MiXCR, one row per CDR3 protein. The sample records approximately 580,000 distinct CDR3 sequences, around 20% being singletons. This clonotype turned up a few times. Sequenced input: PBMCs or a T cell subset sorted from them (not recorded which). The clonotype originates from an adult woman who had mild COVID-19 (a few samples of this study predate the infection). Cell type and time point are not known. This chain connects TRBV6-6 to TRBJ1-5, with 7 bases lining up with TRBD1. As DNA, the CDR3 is TGTGCCAGCAGTAAAAACAGGGGTGGGGGCAGCAATCAGCCCCAGCATTTT. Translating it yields CASSKNRGGGSNQPQHF.